These 2 T cell receptor beta chains came from one sample sequenced in a study of read filtering for tumor transcriptome and immune sequencing. Molecular barcoded adaptors covering alpha/delta and beta/gamma chains were used on 400 ng RNA. TCRdb reprocessed the reads with MiXCR, giving one entry per CDR3 protein. In the table there are some 5,300 distinct CDR3 sequences, around 20% of which are singletons. The specimen sequenced was a population of CD138-negative cells sorted from bone marrow. These TCRs come from a donor at least 40 years old with multiple myeloma.

Of note for this clonotype: With only one base between it and a far larger clone, this is likely a read error. The chain carries TRBV6-6 and TRBJ1-4, with D perhaps matching TRBD2 (5 bases). The DNA matches TRBJ2-3 better at its end, which makes the J call doubtful. The CDR3 consists of 15 residues. Germline CDR1 and CDR2: MNHNY and SVGAGI (reference sequence). In nucleotides, the CDR3 is TGTGCCAGCAGCCCGGCCCCGGGATTGAGGGATACGCAGTATTTT. Protein sequence: CASSPAPGLRDTQYF.

About this clonotype: Only one base separates this from a far larger clonotype, so it likely reflects a read error. This chain uses TRBV3-1 with TRBJ2-1, with 7 positions matching TRBD2. The CDR3 covers 15 residues. The V gene's germline CDR1 is LGHDT and CDR2 YNNKEL (reference sequence). J was trimmed by 8 bases and V by 0 bases; bases with no gene match: 7. This CDR3 reads CASSQDWTSRDEQFF. The CDR3 DNA is TGTGCCAGCAGCCAAGATTGGACTAGTAGAGATGAGCAGTTCTTC.